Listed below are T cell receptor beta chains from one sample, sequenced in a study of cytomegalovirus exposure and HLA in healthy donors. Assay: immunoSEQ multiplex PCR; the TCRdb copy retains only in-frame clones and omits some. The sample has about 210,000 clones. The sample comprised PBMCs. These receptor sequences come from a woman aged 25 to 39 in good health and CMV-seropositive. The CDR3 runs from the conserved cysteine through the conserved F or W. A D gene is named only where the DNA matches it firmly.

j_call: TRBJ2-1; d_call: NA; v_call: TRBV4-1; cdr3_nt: TGCGCCAGCAGCCAAGAGGGACTCCCTTACAATGAGCAGTTCTTC; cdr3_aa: CASSQEGLPYNEQFF
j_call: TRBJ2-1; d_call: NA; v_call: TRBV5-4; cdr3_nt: TGTGCCAGCAGCCCATCGGGTAGCGGCAACTACAATGAGCAGTTCTTC; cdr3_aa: CASSPSGSGNYNEQFF
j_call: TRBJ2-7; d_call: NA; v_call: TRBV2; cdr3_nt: TGTGCCAGCAGACCCCGGACAGTGGGAGAGGGCGAGCAGTACTTC; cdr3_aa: CASRPRTVGEGEQYF
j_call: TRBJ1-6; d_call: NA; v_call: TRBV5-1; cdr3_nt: TGCGCCAGCAGCGTGGACGGCCTGGAGTCACCCCTCCACTTT; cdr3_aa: CASSVDGLESPLHF
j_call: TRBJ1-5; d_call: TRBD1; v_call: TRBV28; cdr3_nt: TGTGCCAGCAGTTCCACAGGGGCTGGGGGACCCCAGCATTTT; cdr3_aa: CASSSTGAGGPQHF
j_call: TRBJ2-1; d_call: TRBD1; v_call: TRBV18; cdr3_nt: TGTGCCAGCTCACTCGGGACAGGGACGTACAATGAGCAGTTCTTC; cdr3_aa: CASSLGTGTYNEQFF
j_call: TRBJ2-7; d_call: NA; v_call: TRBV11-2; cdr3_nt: TGTGCCAGCAGCTTAGCCTTTTCCACAGGGCACTCCTACGAGCAGTACTTC; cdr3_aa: CASSLAFSTGHSYEQYF
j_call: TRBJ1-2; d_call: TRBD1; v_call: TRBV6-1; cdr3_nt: TGTGCCAGCAGTGAATGGCAGGGGGGAAGGATTAACTATGGCTACACCTTC; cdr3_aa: CASSEWQGGRINYGYTF
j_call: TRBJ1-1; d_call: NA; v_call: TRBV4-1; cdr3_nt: TGCGCCAGCAGCCAAGGGGGGGGTGAAGCTTTCTTT; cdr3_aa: CASSQGGGEAFF
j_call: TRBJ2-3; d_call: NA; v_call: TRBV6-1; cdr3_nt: TGTGCCAGCAGTGCCCATACTAGCACAGATACGCAGTATTTT; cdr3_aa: CASSAHTSTDTQYF
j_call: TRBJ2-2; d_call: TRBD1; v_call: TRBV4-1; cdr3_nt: TGCGCCAGCAGCCAGGTCGGGACAGGGGACGGGGAGCTGTTTTTT; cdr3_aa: CASSQVGTGDGELFF
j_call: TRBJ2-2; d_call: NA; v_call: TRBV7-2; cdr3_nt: TGTGCCAGCAGCCCCGGACTGAACACCGGGGAGCTGTTTTTT; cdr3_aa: CASSPGLNTGELFF
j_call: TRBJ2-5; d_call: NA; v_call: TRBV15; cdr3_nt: TGTGCCACCAGCAGAGATTCCGGGATCTCGACCCAGTACTTC; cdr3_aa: CATSRDSGISTQYF
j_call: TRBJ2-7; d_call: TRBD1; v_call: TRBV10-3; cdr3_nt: TGTGCCATCAAGACCCAGACAGGGCAGGACGAGCAGTACTTC; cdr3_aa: CAIKTQTGQDEQYF
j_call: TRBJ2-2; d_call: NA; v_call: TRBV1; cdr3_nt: TGCACCAGCAGCCAGAATCCGGTTTCCGGGGAGCTGTTTTTT; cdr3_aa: CTSSQNPVSGELFF
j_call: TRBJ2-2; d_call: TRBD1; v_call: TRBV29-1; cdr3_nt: TGCAGCGTTGAACAGGGGGACACCGGGGAGCTGTTTTTT; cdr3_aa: CSVEQGDTGELFF
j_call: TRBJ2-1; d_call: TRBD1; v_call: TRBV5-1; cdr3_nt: TGCGCCAGCAGCTCGGGACAGGGGGGATACAATGAGCAGTTCTTC; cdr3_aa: CASSSGQGGYNEQFF
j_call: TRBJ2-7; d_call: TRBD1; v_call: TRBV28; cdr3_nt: TGTGCCAGCAGTCCCTTGGTTTCCTGGGACAGATCCTACGAGCAGTACTTC; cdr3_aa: CASSPLVSWDRSYEQYF
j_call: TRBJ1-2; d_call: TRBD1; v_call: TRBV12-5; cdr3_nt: TGTGCTAGTGGTCCCATGGGACAGGGGTTTCGCTACACCTTC; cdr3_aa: CASGPMGQGFRYTF
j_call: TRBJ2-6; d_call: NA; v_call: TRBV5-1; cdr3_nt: TGCGCCAGCAAGAGGCAGGGCAATACTGGGGCCAACGTCCTGACTTTC; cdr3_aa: CASKRQGNTGANVLTF
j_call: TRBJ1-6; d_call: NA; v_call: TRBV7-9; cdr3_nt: TGTGCCAGCAGCTTAGCGCCTCAGGGGTATAATTCACCCCTCCACTTT; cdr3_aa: CASSLAPQGYNSPLHF
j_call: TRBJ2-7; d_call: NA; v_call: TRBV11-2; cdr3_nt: TGTGCCAGCAGCTTAGAGGGGACATTCTACGAGCAGTACTTC; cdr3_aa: CASSLEGTFYEQYF
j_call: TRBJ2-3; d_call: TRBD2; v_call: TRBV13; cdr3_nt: TGTGCCAGCAGCCCTAGCCGGACTAGCGGGAGCACAGATACGCAGTATTTT; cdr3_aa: CASSPSRTSGSTDTQYF
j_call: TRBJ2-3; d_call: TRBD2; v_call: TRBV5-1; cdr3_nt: TGCGCCAGCAGCTTGGTTTACTCTAGCGGGGGGGACGAGGATACGCAGTATTTT; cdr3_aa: CASSLVYSSGGDEDTQYF
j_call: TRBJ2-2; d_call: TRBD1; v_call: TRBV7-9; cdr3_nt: TGTGCCAGCAGCGAGGAGACAGGGGTGGACACCGGGGAGCTGTTTTTT; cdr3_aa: CASSEETGVDTGELFF
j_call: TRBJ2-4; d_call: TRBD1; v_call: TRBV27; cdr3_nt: TGTGCCAGCAGTTCGATACGACAGGGGTCAACCAAAAACATTCAGTACTTC; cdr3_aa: CASSSIRQGSTKNIQYF
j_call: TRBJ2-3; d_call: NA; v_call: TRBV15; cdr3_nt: TGTGCCACCAGCGGCACTAGCAACGAGGGAGTAGGAGATACGCAGTATTTT; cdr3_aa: CATSGTSNEGVGDTQYF
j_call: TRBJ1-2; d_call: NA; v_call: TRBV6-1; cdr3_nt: TGTGCCAGCAACCGGGATTTTCGAAACTATGGCTACACCTTC; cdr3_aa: CASNRDFRNYGYTF
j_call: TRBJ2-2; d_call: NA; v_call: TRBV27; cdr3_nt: TGTGCCAGCAGTTTATACGGGACTACCGGGGAGCTGTTTTTT; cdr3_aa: CASSLYGTTGELFF
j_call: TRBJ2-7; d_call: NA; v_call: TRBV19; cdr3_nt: TGTGCCAGTAGTATAGAAGTTAGCGGCGTTGGCTACGAGCAGTACTTC; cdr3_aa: CASSIEVSGVGYEQYF
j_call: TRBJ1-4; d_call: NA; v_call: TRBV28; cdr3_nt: TGTGCCAGCAGTTTAGGGGGGAGTGGAAAACTGTTTTTT; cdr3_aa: CASSLGGSGKLFF
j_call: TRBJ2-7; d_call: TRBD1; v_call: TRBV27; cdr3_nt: TGTGCCAGCAGTTTGGGACAGGGGGCCTTCGAGCAGTACTTC; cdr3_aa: CASSLGQGAFEQYF
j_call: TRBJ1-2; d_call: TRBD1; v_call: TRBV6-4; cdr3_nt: TGTGCCAGCAGCCCTTCGGGACAGCCGAAAAACCTCTATGGCTACACCTTC; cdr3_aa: CASSPSGQPKNLYGYTF
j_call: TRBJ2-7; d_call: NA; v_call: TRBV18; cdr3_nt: TGTGCCAGCTCACCACCGGACAGCTACGAGCAGTACTTC; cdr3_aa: CASSPPDSYEQYF
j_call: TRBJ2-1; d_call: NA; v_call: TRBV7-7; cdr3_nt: TGTGCCAGCAGCTCCAGCCCGGGGTTTGAGCAGTTCTTC; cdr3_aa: CASSSSPGFEQFF
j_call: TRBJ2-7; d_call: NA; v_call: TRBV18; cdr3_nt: TGTGCCAGCTCACCCCTGGAGGGAGCCTACGAGCAGTACTTC; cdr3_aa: CASSPLEGAYEQYF
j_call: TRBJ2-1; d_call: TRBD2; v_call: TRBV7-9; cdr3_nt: TGTGCCAGCAGCTTAGCGCGGGGGACTAGCGGGTCCTACAATGAGCAGTTCTTC; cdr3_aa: CASSLARGTSGSYNEQFF
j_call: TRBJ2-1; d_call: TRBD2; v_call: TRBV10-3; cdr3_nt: TGTGCCATCAAGGAACTAGCGGAATACAATGAGCAGTTCTTC; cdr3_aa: CAIKELAEYNEQFF
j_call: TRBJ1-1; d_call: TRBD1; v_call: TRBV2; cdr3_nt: TGTGCCAGCAGTGAACTACAGGGGCAGAACACTGAAGCTTTCTTT; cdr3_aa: CASSELQGQNTEAFF
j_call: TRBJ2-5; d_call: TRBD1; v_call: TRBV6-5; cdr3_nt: TGTGCCAGCAGTTACGTGACAGGGTCCCAAGAGACCCAGTACTTC; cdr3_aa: CASSYVTGSQETQYF
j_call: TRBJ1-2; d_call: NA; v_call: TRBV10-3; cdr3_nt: TGTGCCATCTTACCGGGAGGGGAGTCCTATGGCTACACCTTC; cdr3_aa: CAILPGGESYGYTF
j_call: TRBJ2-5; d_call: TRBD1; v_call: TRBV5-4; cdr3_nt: TGTGCCAGCAGCTTGGGGTTAGGACAGGGCCAAGAGACCCAGTACTTC; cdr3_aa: CASSLGLGQGQETQYF
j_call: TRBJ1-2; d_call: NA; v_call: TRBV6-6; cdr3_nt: TGTGCCAGCGAAACAGGGAGGGACGGCTACACCTTC; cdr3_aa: CASETGRDGYTF
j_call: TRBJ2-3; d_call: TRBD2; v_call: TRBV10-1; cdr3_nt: TGCGCCAGCAGTGTCGGGGGGGCCTCAGATACGCAGTATTTT; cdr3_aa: CASSVGGASDTQYF
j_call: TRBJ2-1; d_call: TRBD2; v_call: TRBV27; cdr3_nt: TGTGCCAGCAGTTCCATTAGCGGGAGCTCCTACAATGAGCAGTTCTTC; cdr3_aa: CASSSISGSSYNEQFF
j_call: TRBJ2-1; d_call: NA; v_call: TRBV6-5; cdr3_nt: TGTGCCAGCAGTTTGCGTGGCAATGAGCAGTTCTTC; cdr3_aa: CASSLRGNEQFF
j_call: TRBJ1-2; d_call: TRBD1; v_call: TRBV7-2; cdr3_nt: TGTGCCAGCACCAGAGACAGGGGCGAATATGGCTACACCTTC; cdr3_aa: CASTRDRGEYGYTF
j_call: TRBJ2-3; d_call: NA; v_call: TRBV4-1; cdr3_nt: TGCGCCAGCAGCCTCAGGGCGATCGTAGATACGCAGTATTTT; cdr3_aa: CASSLRAIVDTQYF
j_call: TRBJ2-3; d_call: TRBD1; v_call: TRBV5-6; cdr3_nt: TGTGCCAGCAGCCCCGGGACAGGCAGGACAGATACGCAGTATTTT; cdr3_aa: CASSPGTGRTDTQYF
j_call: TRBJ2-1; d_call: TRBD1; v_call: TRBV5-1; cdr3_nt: TGCGCCAGCAGCTTGGAGGGACAGGGCCTCAATGAGCAGTTCTTC; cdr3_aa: CASSLEGQGLNEQFF
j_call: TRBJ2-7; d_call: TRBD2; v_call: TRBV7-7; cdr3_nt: TGTGCCAGCAGCTTAGGACTAGCGGGGTACGAGCAGTACTTC; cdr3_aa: CASSLGLAGYEQYF
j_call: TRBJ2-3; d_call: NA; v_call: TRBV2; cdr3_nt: TGTGCCAGCAGTGGAGGGTCCCTGGGAGATACGCAGTATTTT; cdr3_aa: CASSGGSLGDTQYF
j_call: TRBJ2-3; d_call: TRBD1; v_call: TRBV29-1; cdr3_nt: TGCAGCGTTGATGGGGAGACAGGGGTTAGCACAGATACGCAGTATTTT; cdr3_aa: CSVDGETGVSTDTQYF
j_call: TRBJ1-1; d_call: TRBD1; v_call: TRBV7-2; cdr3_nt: TGTGCCAGCAGCTTAGCGCGTCTTGACAGGGTGAATCCTGAAGCTTTCTTT; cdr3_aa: CASSLARLDRVNPEAFF
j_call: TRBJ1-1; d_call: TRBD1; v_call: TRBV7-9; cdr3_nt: TGTGCCAGCAGCCCCCCTGGAAACAGGGGTTCGAACACTGAAGCTTTCTTT; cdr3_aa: CASSPPGNRGSNTEAFF